This T cell receptor beta chain came from a study of T cell changes during pregnancy in multiple sclerosis. Looked up from germline, CDR1 is SGHTA and CDR2 is FQGTGA. The germline V and J ends were trimmed by 2 bases and 4 bases, with 17 bases remaining between them. This CDR3 contains 16 residues. The protocol was immunoSEQ multiplex PCR, while the TCRdb copy is restricted to in-frame clones and leaves out a portion. This repertoire shows roughly 70,000 clones, about 92% found once; its top ten account for less than 2.5%. This sequence was found in a female donor with multiple sclerosis, enrolled in a pregnancy study. The V gene is TRBV7-3, the J gene TRBJ1-1; D gene uncertain. The sequencing here drew on peripheral blood, taken before pregnancy. The CDR3 DNA sequence: TGTGCCAGCAGCTTATTGGGCCCCTTCGAAGGCACTGAAGCTTTCTTT. It encodes CASSLLGPFEGTEAFF.